This T cell receptor (beta chain) was captured in a study of blood T cells in healthy people across ages. General observations from the study: Expanded clonotype changes were possibly confounded by unknown donor CMV status.

Ten or more counts support this clonotype. No antigen is known for it. A sample-barcoded 5' primer and a J-beta primer mix were used in a second PCR of about 7 to 12 cycles. The authors tagged each cDNA molecule using a template-switch adaptor with 12 random nucleotides. TCRdb fed the 5' RACE reads into MiXCR, producing one record per CDR3 protein. Among about 650,000 distinct CDR3 sequences listed, about 30% were seen once. The CDR3 covers 14 residues. Trimming removed 2 bases at V and 10 bases at J, with 18 bases between. Germline V gene sequence: CDR1 SQVTM, CDR2 ANQGSEA. This clonotype originated in a woman aged 80 or over in good health. The chain is built from TRBV29-1 and TRBJ2-1; D might be TRBD2 (7 bases). The sequenced sample was blood. CDR3 sequence reads: CSVELSGGEEEQFF. Here the CDR3 DNA reads TGCAGCGTTGAACTCTCGGGGGGCGAGGAAGAGCAGTTCTTC.